Following are 20 T cell receptor beta chains from one sample sequenced in a study of T-cell memory formation after mild COVID-19. Each CDR3 protein is one row after TCRdb ran MiXCR on the 5' RACE reads. The sample includes hundreds of thousands of distinct CDR3 sequences, approximately 15% seen only once; the top ten take 22%. Sample: PBMCs or a T cell subset sorted from them (not recorded which). These receptors came from a man between 18 and 35 years old who had mild COVID-19 (a few samples of this study predate the infection). Cell type and time point are not known.

There are a few counts of this clonotype. This rearrangement joins TRBV6-2 or TRBV6-3 to TRBJ2-7; either TRBD1 or TRBD2 may supply D (5 bases each). Germline V CDR1 and CDR2: MNHEY, SVGEGT. The V end was cut by 0 bases, the J end by 0 bases, with 15 bases between. The CDR3 totals 17 residues. For the CDR3, the DNA is TGTGCCAGCAGTTACTCCCCCGGGACGAAGAGCTCCTACGAGCAGTACGTC. Protein product: CASSYSPGTKSSYEQYV.

The genes are TRBV7-9 and TRBJ2-7; D not certain. The germline V and J ends were trimmed by 5 bases and 4 bases, with 15 bases remaining between them. This CDR3 comprises 14 residues. Germline-derived CDR1 and CDR2 are SEHNR and FQNEAQ (reference sequence). For the CDR3, the DNA is TGTGCCAGCAGCCGGCAAGGTATAGAGTACGAGCAGTACTTC. As protein: CASSRQGIEYEQYF.

In its sample, this clonotype was seen a few times. The rearrangement joins TRBV12-3 or TRBV12-4 to TRBJ2-2, with 9 bases that match TRBD1. The CDR3 runs 16 residues. The J segment lost 5 bases and the V segment lost 6 bases, leaving 10 bases of the junction unmatched. For the CDR3, the DNA is TGTGCCAGCAGGGTTTCGTCGGGACAGGGAACCGGGGAGCTGTTTTTT. Amino acid sequence: CASRVSSGQGTGELFF.

This chain joins TRBV19 and TRBJ2-1; no definite D call. The CDR3 has 14 amino acids. V was trimmed by 11 bases and J by 6 bases, leaving 20 bases between them. In germline, CDR1 is LNHDA, CDR2 SQIVND (reference sequence). Written as DNA, the CDR3 is TGTGCCGTCTCATCCCTCCTTGGTGGCAATGAGCAGTTCTTC. Encoded protein: CAVSSLLGGNEQFF.

The V and J genes are TRBV20-1 and TRBJ2-7; TRBD1 matches 8 bases. V shed 6 bases and J 1 base; nucleotides not matched to a gene: 8. Germline CDR1 and CDR2: DFQATT and SNEGSKA (reference sequence). This CDR3 is 14 amino acids long. For the CDR3, the DNA is TGCAGTGCCCGGGGACAGGCTCGATCCTACGAGCAGTACTTC. Encoded protein: CSARGQARSYEQYF.

This clonotype has ten or more counts. The chain combines TRBV21-1 with TRBJ2-7; the tabulated D call, TRBD1, remains unverified against the DNA. TRBV21-1 is a pseudogene locus. The CDR3 is 14 amino acids. The CDR3 bases are TGTGCCAGCAGCAAAGTACGCAGGGACCACGAGCAGTACGTC. This sequence encodes CASSKVRRDHEQYV.

There are many counts of this clonotype. This sequence joins TRBV6-5 and TRBJ2-6; D might be TRBD2 (6 bases). Germline CDR1 is MNHEY and CDR2 is SVGAGI. V lost 1 base and J 1 base, leaving 14 bases between the germline ends. The CDR3 contains 18 residues. The CDR3 nucleotides read TGTGCCAGCAGTTACTTTGCCGGGGGTCCGTCTGGGGCCAACGTCCTGACTTTC. Its translation: CASSYFAGGPSGANVLTF.

The chain joins TRBV6-5 to TRBJ2-7; D is perhaps TRBD1 (6 bases). V was cut by 9 bases and J by 2 bases, with 14 bases left in between. The CDR3 has 13 amino acids. The V gene's germline CDR1 is MNHEY and CDR2 SVGAGI. CDR3 residues: CASAPGQTYEQYF. Written as DNA, the CDR3 is TGTGCCAGTGCGCCGGGACAAACCTACGAGCAGTACTTC.

This chain's CDR3 is CASSQDQDTDTQYF. The CDR3, as DNA: TGCGCCAGCAGCCAAGATCAGGACACAGATACGCAGTATTTT. The V gene is TRBV4-3, the J gene TRBJ2-3; D unclear. The CDR3 totals 14 residues. The V gene lost 0 bases and the J gene lost 2 bases, with 6 bases spanning the gap. Germline V CDR1 and CDR2: LGHNA, YSLEER.

This clonotype occurred many times. J is TRBJ1-1 and V is TRBV5-1, with D perhaps matching TRBD1 (6 bases). The germline V and J ends were trimmed by 0 bases and 1 base, with 7 bases remaining between them. This CDR3 is 14 amino acids long. Per germline, CDR1 SGHRS and CDR2 YFSETQ. For the CDR3, the DNA is TGCGCCAGCAGCTTGGGACAGGAGAACACTGAAGCTTTCTTT. Encoded protein: CASSLGQENTEAFF.

This clonotype was counted between two and nine times. This chain uses TRBV12-3 or TRBV12-4 with TRBJ1-3; TRBD1 might be the D (6 bases). This CDR3 is 14 amino acids long. Trimming removed 5 bases from V and 2 bases from J, with 10 bases in between. This CDR3 reads CASSTGRPGNTIYF. In DNA, the CDR3 is TGTGCCAGCAGTACAGGGAGGCCTGGAAACACCATATATTTT.

The V call is TRBV7-3, the J call TRBJ2-2, with 10 bases lining up with TRBD1. The CDR3 consists of 12 residues. The V gene end was trimmed by 5 bases and the J gene end by 14 bases; junction bases not matched to a gene: 5. From germline, CDR1 is SGHTA and CDR2 FQGTGA. The CDR3 here is CASSLDRGHLFF. DNA for the CDR3: TGTGCCAGCAGCCTTGACAGGGGGCATCTGTTTTTT.

This clonotype was counted a few times. V is TRBV11-2 and J is TRBJ2-7, with D possibly matching TRBD1 (6 bases). The CDR3 is 13 residues long. Per germline, CDR1 SGHAT and CDR2 FQNNGV. The V gene lost 6 bases and the J gene lost 3 bases, with 12 bases spanning the gap. The chain's CDR3 is CASRAAGDYEQYF. The CDR3 nucleotides read TGTGCCAGCAGGGCGGCAGGGGACTACGAGCAGTACTTC. The variable domain in full, with the rest retrieved from reference TRBV11-2 and TRBJ2-7, is EAGVAQSPRYKIIEKRQSVAFWCNPISGHATLYWYQQILGQGPKLLIQFQNNGVVDDSQLPKDRFSAERLKGVDSTLKIQPAKLEDSAVYLCASRAAGDYEQYFGPGTRLTVT.

The rearrangement links TRBV6-6 to TRBJ1-3; a possible D gene is TRBD1 (5 bases). V was trimmed by 2 bases and J by 0 bases, leaving 11 bases between them. Germline CDR1 reads MNHNY; CDR2 reads SVGAGI (reference sequence). The CDR3 sequence is 16 residues long. CDR3 loop: CASSYGQGTSGNTIYF. The CDR3 nucleotides read TGTGCCAGCAGTTACGGGCAGGGAACCTCTGGAAACACCATATATTTT.

V is TRBV10-3 and J is TRBJ2-3; either TRBD1 or TRBD2 may fit D (6 bases each). Trimming left V 6 bases short and J 4 bases short, with 17 bases between. The CDR3 extends over 15 amino acids. CDR1 is ENHRY and CDR2 is SYGVKD in the germline V gene. CDR3 loop: CAIRGGGRAADTQYF. The CDR3 DNA reads TGTGCCATCAGAGGGGGAGGCAGGGCCGCAGATACGCAGTATTTT.

This chain's CDR3 is CASSIAAGDSNQPQHF. The CDR3 DNA reads TGTGCCAGTAGTATAGCGGCCGGGGATAGCAATCAGCCCCAGCATTTT. The chain recombines TRBV19 with TRBJ1-5; D is undetermined. The CDR3 is 16 amino acids. Germline CDR1 LNHDA, CDR2 SQIVND (reference sequence). V was cut by 1 base and J by 0 bases, with 10 bases left in between.

This clonotype was found many times. The V call is TRBV6-5, the J call TRBJ2-3; 9 bases line up with TRBD2. Germline-derived CDR1 and CDR2 are MNHEY and SVGAGI. V lost 5 bases, J lost 0 bases, and 21 bases stayed unmatched. This CDR3 is 21 amino acids long. The CDR3 sequence is CASSPRSRAGGPWHSTDTQYF. CDR3 nucleotide sequence: TGTGCCAGCAGTCCCCGATCACGGGCGGGGGGGCCCTGGCATAGCACAGATACGCAGTATTTT.

This clonotype has a handful of counts. The CDR3 end shows no conserved phenylalanine or tryptophan, and so a read error is likely. The limits of the CDR3 on the DNA are not certain, so only TCRdb's listed CDR3 is given. The V and J genes are TRBV6-2 or TRBV6-3 and TRBJ1-6; the D segment call TRBD1 is taken from the table without a DNA check. The CDR3 is 11 residues long, counting both termini. CDR1 and CDR2 (germline): MNHEY, SVGEGT. CDR3 sequence reads: CASSDDRGLSV.

This clonotype appeared a few times. The V call is TRBV14, the J call TRBJ1-2; D is ambiguous. Germline V gives CDR1 SGHDN, CDR2 FVKESK. V shed 1 base and J shed 3 bases, with 12 bases lying between them. The CDR3 consists of 15 residues. This CDR3 reads CASSQGWQAYYGYTF. For the CDR3, the DNA is TGTGCCAGCAGCCAAGGTTGGCAGGCCTACTATGGCTACACCTTC.

V is TRBV4-1 and J is TRBJ1-3; 8 nucleotides line up with TRBD1. CDR1 and CDR2 from the germline V gene are MGHRA and YSYEKL. This CDR3 has 15 amino acids. J gave up 1 base and V 4 bases, and 3 bases lay outside the gene matches. DNA of the CDR3: TGCGCCAGCAGCCCGGACAGGGCGTCTGGAAACACCATATATTTT. This translates into CASSPDRASGNTIYF.